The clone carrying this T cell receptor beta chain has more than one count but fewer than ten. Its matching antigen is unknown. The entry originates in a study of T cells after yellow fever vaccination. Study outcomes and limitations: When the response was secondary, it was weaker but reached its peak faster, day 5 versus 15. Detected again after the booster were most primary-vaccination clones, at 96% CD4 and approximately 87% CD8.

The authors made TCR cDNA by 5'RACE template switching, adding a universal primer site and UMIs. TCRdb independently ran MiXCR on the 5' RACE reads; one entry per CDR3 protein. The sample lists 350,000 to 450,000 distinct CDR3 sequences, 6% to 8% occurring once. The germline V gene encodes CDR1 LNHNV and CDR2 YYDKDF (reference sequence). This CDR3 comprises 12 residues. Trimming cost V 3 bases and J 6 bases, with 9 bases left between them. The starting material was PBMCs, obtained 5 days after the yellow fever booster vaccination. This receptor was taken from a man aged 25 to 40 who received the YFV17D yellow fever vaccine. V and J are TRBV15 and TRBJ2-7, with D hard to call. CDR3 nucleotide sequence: TGTGCCACCAGCAGTGATAGAACCGAGCAGTACTTC. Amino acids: CATSSDRTEQYF.